This T cell receptor (beta chain) appears in the sequencing data of a study of shared clonotypes between healthy human individuals. The CDR3 is made up of 14 amino acids. Germline values: CDR1 ENHRY, CDR2 SYGVKD. The junction had 5 bases not matched to a gene; V was cut back by 7 bases and J by 7 bases. Sorted-subset replicate PCR reactions contained roughly 200 ng DNA, corresponding to approximately 30,000 T cell genomes. TCRdb's copy holds only in-frame clones and misses some; the assay was immunoSEQ multiplex PCR. The table includes 2 million to 3 million clones, 80% to 95% detected once. The TCR sequence derives from a man aged 18-30 years in good health. Some clones in this sample may be carry-over from other donors' samples. This chain joins TRBV10-3 and TRBJ2-1, with TRBD2 identical over 12 bases. Sequenced material: naive CD4+ T cells from PBMCs. Indicated subset: CD45RA+ positively selected. The CDR3 DNA follows: TGTGCCATCACCCGGACTAGCGGGAATAATGAGCAGTTCTTC. Protein: CAITRTSGNNEQFF.